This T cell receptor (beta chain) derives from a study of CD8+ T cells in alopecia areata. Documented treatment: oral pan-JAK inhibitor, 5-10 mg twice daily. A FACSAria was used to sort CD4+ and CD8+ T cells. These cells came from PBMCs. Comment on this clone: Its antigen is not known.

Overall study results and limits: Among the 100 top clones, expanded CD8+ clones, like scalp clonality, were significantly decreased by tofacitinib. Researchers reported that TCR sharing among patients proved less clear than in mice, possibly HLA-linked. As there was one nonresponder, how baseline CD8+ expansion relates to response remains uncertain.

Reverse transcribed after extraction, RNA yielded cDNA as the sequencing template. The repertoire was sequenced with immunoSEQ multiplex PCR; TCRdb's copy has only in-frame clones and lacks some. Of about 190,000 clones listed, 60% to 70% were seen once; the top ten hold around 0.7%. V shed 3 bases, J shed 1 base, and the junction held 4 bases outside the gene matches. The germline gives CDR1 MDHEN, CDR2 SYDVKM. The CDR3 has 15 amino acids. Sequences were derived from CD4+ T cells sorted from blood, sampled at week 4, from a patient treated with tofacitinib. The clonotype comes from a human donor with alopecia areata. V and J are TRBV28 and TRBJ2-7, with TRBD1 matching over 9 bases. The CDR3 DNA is TGTGCCAGCAGTTTCCTGGACAGGGGATCCTACGAGCAGTACTTC. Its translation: CASSFLDRGSYEQYF.